A single sample is the source of the 5 T cell receptor beta chains below, sequenced in a study of blood T cell repertoires in COVID-19. Libraries were prepared by immunoSEQ multiplex PCR; TCRdb keeps only in-frame clonotypes and omits some of them. The sample contains a few hundred thousand clones, around 83% of which appear only once. The sample consisted of PBMCs or T cells enriched from blood (not recorded which). The receptors originated from a woman aged 45-59 years who had recovered from COVID-19.

This clone has only one observation. V usage is TRBV18 and J usage is TRBJ1-2; no definite D call. This CDR3 has 12 residues. The V gene lost 2 bases and the J gene lost 5 bases, with 6 bases spanning the gap. Germline values: CDR1 KGHSH, CDR2 LQKENI. CDR3 residues: CASSPTGYGYTF. The CDR3 DNA sequence: TGTGCCAGCTCACCAACGGGGTATGGCTACACCTTC. The full variable domain, rest sourced from reference TRBV18 and TRBJ1-2, is NAGVMQNPRHLVRRRGQEARLRCSPMKGHSHVYWYRQLPEEGLKFMVYLQKENIIDESGMPKERFSAEFPKEGPSILRIQQVVRGDSAAYFCASSPTGYGYTFGSGTRLTVV.

The chain joins TRBV3-1 (or the pseudogene TRBV3-2) to TRBJ2-1; 8 bases match TRBD2. Germline CDR1 is LGHDT and CDR2 is YNNKEL (reference sequence). The CDR3 is 17 residues long. V shed 3 bases, J shed 5 bases, and the junction held 12 bases outside the gene matches. This CDR3 reads CASSHSFSAGAHNEQFF. CDR3 DNA: TGTGCCAGCAGCCACTCTTTTTCAGCGGGGGCCCACAATGAGCAGTTCTTC.

The chain couples TRBV6-5 to TRBJ1-4; no firm D call. Trimming pared 0 bases from V and 0 bases from J, leaving 5 bases between. The CDR3 totals 15 residues. From germline, CDR1 is MNHEY and CDR2 SVGAGI. The CDR3 spells CASSYSRSTNEKLFF. In nucleotides, the CDR3 is TGTGCCAGCAGTTACTCGCGGTCAACTAATGAAAAACTGTTTTTT.

V is TRBV6-5 and J is TRBJ2-5; 8 bases fit TRBD1. V shed 2 bases and J 7 bases; nucleotides not matched to a gene: 9. CDR1 and CDR2 (germline): MNHEY, SVGAGI. This CDR3 is 15 amino acids long. CDR3 region: CASSYPGQAGGTQYF. The DNA for the CDR3 is TGTGCCAGCAGTTACCCGGGACAGGCTGGCGGGACCCAGTACTTC.

The J gene is TRBJ1-2, the V gene TRBV7-9; 8 nucleotides align to TRBD1. V lost 1 base and J lost 6; bases outside the gene matches: 1. The CDR3 spans 13 residues. Germline lookup yields CDR1 SEHNR and CDR2 FQNEAQ (reference sequence). CDR3 amino acids: CASSLEGQDGYTF. The CDR3 coding sequence is TGTGCCAGCAGCTTAGAGGGACAGGATGGCTACACCTTC.